The 20 T cell receptor beta chains reported below all come from one sample, sequenced in a study of blood T cell repertoires in COVID-19. TCRdb's copy holds only in-frame clones and misses some; the assay was immunoSEQ multiplex PCR. The sample comprises around 130,000 clones, 80% to 90% of which are singletons, and about 2.2% rests with the top ten. The sequenced material came from PBMCs or T cells enriched from blood (not recorded which). Receptors were obtained from a man aged 40-49 years with acute COVID-19.

This chain uses TRBV5-1 with TRBJ1-4, with D uncertain. The V end was cut by 0 bases, the J end by 7 bases, with 13 bases between. The CDR3 consists of 15 residues. The germline V gene has CDR1 SGHRS and CDR2 YFSETQ. The CDR3 here is CASSLAHEAGEKLFF. The CDR3, as DNA: TGCGCCAGCAGCTTGGCCCACGAGGCTGGTGAAAAACTGTTTTTT.

CDR3 nucleotides: TGCAGCGTTGTTGGAGAGGGGAACACTGAAGCTTTCTTT. Its protein is CSVVGEGNTEAFF. The chain uses TRBV29-1 and TRBJ1-1; D ambiguous. V was shortened by 4 bases and J by 1 base, with 10 bases between the two germline ends. From germline, CDR1 is SQVTM and CDR2 ANQGSEA. The CDR3 totals 13 residues.

As concerns this clone: The same CDR3 is also encoded by other DNA sequences in this sample. J is TRBJ1-1 and V is TRBV5-6; D not resolved. There are 11 residues in the CDR3. Per germline, CDR1 SGHDT and CDR2 YYEEEE. Trimming took off 0 bases at V and 7 bases at J, with 4 bases between the two ends. CDR3 nucleotide sequence: TGTGCCAGCAGCTTGGGACTTGAAGCTTTCTTT. This gives the protein CASSLGLEAFF.

The chain is built from TRBV2 and TRBJ2-1, with a weak D call TRBD2 (7 bases). Trimming took off 6 bases at V and 0 bases at J, with 18 bases between the two ends. Germline V gives CDR1 SNHLY, CDR2 FYNNEI. The CDR3 covers 17 residues. As DNA, the CDR3 is TGTGCCAGCAGGGCGGGGGCTAGCATGAGCTCCTACAATGAGCAGTTCTTC. Amino acid sequence: CASRAGASMSSYNEQFF.

In DNA form, the CDR3 reads TGTGCCAGCAGCTCACAGGGGTGGGAGCAGTTCTTC. Protein: CASSSQGWEQFF. The chain joins TRBV11-2 to TRBJ2-1, with 7 bases aligning to TRBD1. The germline CDR1 and CDR2 sequences are SGHAT and FQNNGV. The V segment lost 4 bases and the J segment 10 bases; nucleotides outside the gene matches: 4. The CDR3 consists of 12 residues. The full variable domain, its missing parts supplied by reference TRBV11-2 and TRBJ2-1, is EAGVAQSPRYKIIEKRQSVAFWCNPISGHATLYWYQQILGQGPKLLIQFQNNGVVDDSQLPKDRFSAERLKGVDSTLKIQPAKLEDSAVYLCASSSQGWEQFFGPGTRLTVL.

The rearrangement joins TRBV29-1 to TRBJ1-5; D is unclear. The CDR3 has 13 residues. CDR1 and CDR2 (germline): SQVTM, ANQGSEA. Trimming left V 5 bases short and J 4 bases short, with 12 bases between. Written as DNA, the CDR3 is TGCAGCGTTCAGGATTCTATTAATCAGCCCCAGCATTTT. Its translation is CSVQDSINQPQHF.

This clone was detected only a few times. This rearrangement joins TRBV6-5 to TRBJ1-2; tentatively, D is TRBD1 (6 bases). Germline V gives CDR1 MNHEY, CDR2 SVGAGI. There are 13 residues in the CDR3. The V end lost 5 bases, the J end lost 5 bases, and 12 bases lay between the germline ends. For the CDR3, the DNA is TGTGCCAGCAGTCCGGGACATAGTTATGGCTACACCTTC. Its translation: CASSPGHSYGYTF.

This chain uses TRBV9 with TRBJ1-1; D is ambiguous. The CDR3 loop spans 15 amino acids. V was pared by 2 bases and J by 1 base, with 12 bases between. The V gene's germline CDR1 is SGDLS and CDR2 YYNGEE. The CDR3 region has the DNA TGTGCCAGCAGCGTTCTCGGGGTCTCGAACACTGAAGCTTTCTTT. It yields the protein CASSVLGVSNTEAFF. The full variable domain, completed using reference TRBV9 and TRBJ1-1, is DSGVTQTPKHLITATGQRVTLRCSPRSGDLSVYWYQQSLDQGLQFLIQYYNGEERAKGNILERFSAQQFPDLHSELNLSSLELGDSALYFCASSVLGVSNTEAFFGQGTRLTVV.

The chain recombines TRBV14 with TRBJ1-3; D remains unclear. Trimming stripped 2 bases from V and 1 base from J, with 9 bases between. In germline, CDR1 is SGHDN, CDR2 FVKESK. The CDR3 is 15 amino acids. The CDR3 sequence: CASSQFFTSGNTIYF. CDR3 DNA sequence: TGTGCCAGCAGCCAATTCTTTACTTCTGGAAACACCATATATTTT. Drawing the rest from reference TRBV14 and TRBJ1-3, the complete variable domain is EAGVTQFPSHSVIEKGQTVTLRCDPISGHDNLYWYRRVMGKEIKFLLHFVKESKQDESGMPNNRFLAERTGGTYSTLKVQPAELEDSGVYFCASSQFFTSGNTIYFGEGSWLTVV.

The CDR3 region is CARAGGPVHEQYF. DNA for the CDR3: TGTGCCAGAGCGGGGGGCCCGGTTCACGAGCAGTACTTC. The chain employs TRBV9 and TRBJ2-7, with 9 bases lining up with TRBD2. Germline V gene data show CDR1 as SGDLS and CDR2 as YYNGEE. V was pared by 8 bases and J by 5 bases, with 8 bases of the junction left unmatched. This CDR3 has 13 amino acids.

This chain joins TRBV30 and TRBJ2-1; 13 positions match TRBD2. Looked up from germline, CDR1 is GTSNPN and CDR2 is SVGIG (reference sequence). The CDR3 runs to 14 residues. V trimming: 4 bases; J trimming: 4 bases; junction bases outside the gene matches: 1. CDR3 residues: CAWKTSGGYNEQFF. The CDR3, as DNA: TGTGCCTGGAAGACTAGCGGGGGGTACAATGAGCAGTTCTTC.

The chain has TRBV28 and TRBJ1-4; 7 nucleotides agree with TRBD1. The CDR3 runs 12 residues. The ends lost 3 bases at V and 11 bases at J; junction bases unmatched: 3. CDR1 is MDHEN, CDR2 SYDVKM, per germline. CDR3 region: CASSFSGGKLFF. CDR3 sequence (DNA): TGTGCCAGCAGTTTCTCAGGGGGGAAACTGTTTTTT.

In its sample, this clone was seen a few times. The rearrangement joins TRBV29-1 to TRBJ1-2; maybe TRBD1 (6 bases). The CDR3 length is 12 residues. Germline V gene lookup returns CDR1 SQVTM and CDR2 ANQGSEA. The germline V and J ends were trimmed by 6 bases and 5 bases, with 13 bases remaining between them. The CDR3 here is CSVSGDSYGYTF. The CDR3 region has the DNA TGCAGCGTGTCAGGGGATTCTTATGGCTACACCTTC.

The V gene is TRBV27, the J gene TRBJ2-7; TRBD1 might be the D (5 bases). Trimming left V 0 bases short and J 7 bases short, with 10 bases between. CDR1 is MNHEY, CDR2 SMNVEV, per germline (reference sequence). The CDR3 loop spans 13 amino acids. The CDR3 spells CASSLSGAREQYF. CDR3 DNA: TGTGCCAGCAGTTTATCTGGGGCGAGGGAGCAGTACTTC.

V usage is TRBV19 and J usage is TRBJ1-5, with 9 positions matching TRBD1. V trimming: 3 bases; J trimming: 2 bases; junction bases outside the gene matches: 8. CDR1 is LNHDA and CDR2 is SQIVND in the germline V gene (reference sequence). CDR3 length equals 17 residues. This CDR3 reads CASSIQPGQGGNQPQHF. CDR3 nucleotide sequence: TGTGCCAGTAGTATTCAACCGGGACAGGGTGGCAATCAGCCCCAGCATTTT.

The chain joins TRBV6-1 to TRBJ1-5, with TRBD1 matching over 9 bases. The germline V gene encodes CDR1 MNHNS and CDR2 SASEGT. V trimming: 2 bases; J trimming: 5 bases; junction bases outside the gene matches: 7. The CDR3 loop spans 16 amino acids. CDR3 DNA: TGTGCCAGCAGTGAAAGTGGGACAGGGTGGGATCAGCCCCAGCATTTT. Protein product: CASSESGTGWDQPQHF.

This clone was recorded a few times. The V and J genes are TRBV4-1 and TRBJ1-2; D possibly corresponds to TRBD1 (5 bases). V was shortened by 3 bases and J by 8 bases, with 10 bases between the two germline ends. The CDR3 has 12 amino acids. CDR1 is MGHRA, CDR2 YSYEKL, per germline. As DNA, the CDR3 is TGCGCCAGCAGCCACGATAGGGGAGGCTACACCTTC. Protein product: CASSHDRGGYTF.

The chain combines TRBV6-5 with TRBJ1-1; D not resolved. The CDR3 is 11 amino acids. Trimming pared 6 bases from V and 2 bases from J, leaving 4 bases between. Germline V gene data show CDR1 as MNHEY and CDR2 as SVGAGI. The CDR3 DNA follows: TGTGCCAGCAGCACAAACACTGAAGCTTTCTTT. It specifies CASSTNTEAFF.

This clone has ten or more counts. The chain carries TRBV19 and TRBJ2-2; TRBD1 matches at 7 bases. Looked up from germline, CDR1 is LNHDA and CDR2 is SQIVND (reference sequence). The CDR3 contains 15 residues. V trimming: 4 bases; J trimming: 3 bases; junction bases outside the gene matches: 5. The CDR3 loop is CASSTIGTDTGELFF. CDR3 nucleotide sequence: TGTGCCAGTAGTACGATCGGGACAGACACCGGGGAGCTGTTTTTT.

This chain joins TRBV5-1 and TRBJ2-3, with 7 bases aligning to TRBD2. Germline assignment: CDR1 SGHRS and CDR2 YFSETQ. The ends lost 4 bases at V and 6 bases at J; junction bases unmatched: 11. This CDR3 contains 15 residues. The CDR3 loop reads CASSDPGGFTDTQYF. CDR3 in DNA: TGCGCCAGCAGCGACCCCGGGGGGTTTACGGATACGCAGTATTTT.